This T cell receptor (beta chain) derives from a study of blood T cells in healthy people across ages. Comment on this clonotype: Possible read error: a much larger clone is one base away.

With a J-beta primer mix and a sample-barcoded 5' primer, a second PCR ran about 6 to 11 cycles. TCRdb fed the 5' RACE reads into MiXCR, producing one record per CDR3 protein. The profile shows roughly 860,000 distinct CDR3 sequences, about 59% of them singletons. Trimming left V 11 bases short and J 4 bases short, with 15 bases between. The CDR3 extends over 14 amino acids. The chain uses TRBV12-3 or TRBV12-4 and TRBJ2-6; D gene uncertain. Sequencing was done on a sample of blood. The TCR originated in a man aged 30 to 45 in good health. In nucleotides, the CDR3 is TGTGCCGCAACCAACAGCGCCGGGGCCAACGTCCTGACTTTC. Translated: CAATNSAGANVLTF.